Shown below are 29 T cell receptor beta chains from a single sample sequenced in a study of human versus mouse CDR3 diversity and MHC coevolution. Data came from immunoSEQ multiplex PCR; TCRdb stores just in-frame clones and leaves some out. The sample yields some 80,000 clones, about nine tenths seen once. Sample: naive CD4+ T cells from blood. The subset: CD45RO-negative CD62L-positive naive CD4 T cells. Receptors were obtained from a person between 30 and 69 years old in good health.

The chain recombines TRBV9 with TRBJ2-1, with a weak D call TRBD2 (5 bases). Trimming removed 4 bases at V and 6 bases at J, with 17 bases between. The CDR3 has 15 amino acids. Germline CDR1 SGDLS, CDR2 YYNGEE. The CDR3 loop is CASSLRALAGNEQFF. CDR3 nucleotide sequence: TGTGCCAGCAGCTTACGTGCGCTAGCTGGCAATGAGCAGTTCTTC.

This sequence joins TRBV10-2 and TRBJ2-5; D gene ambiguous. Matching the DNA end better, TRBJ2-7 makes the J call doubtful. In germline, CDR1 is WSHSY, CDR2 SAAADI. The CDR3 has 13 residues. CDR3 sequence: CASTSQASSEQYF. CDR3 DNA: TGCGCCAGCACGAGTCAAGCGTCGAGCGAGCAGTACTTC.

V gene TRBV7-9 combines with J gene TRBJ1-1; possibly TRBD1 for D (6 bases). Germline-derived CDR1 and CDR2 are SEHNR and FQNEAQ (reference sequence). The CDR3 spans 14 residues. Trimming pared 5 bases from V and 3 bases from J, leaving 13 bases between. In DNA form, the CDR3 reads TGTGCCAGCAGCGAACAGGGTAGTGACACTGAAGCTTTCTTT. Residues: CASSEQGSDTEAFF.

The chain recombines TRBV19 with TRBJ2-5, with 13 nucleotides matching TRBD2. This CDR3 region has 15 residues. CDR1 is LNHDA and CDR2 is SQIVND in the germline V gene (reference sequence). After removal of 6 bases from V and 5 bases from J, the junction contained 6 bases not matched to a gene. The CDR3 sequence is CASSRLAGGEETQYF. CDR3 DNA sequence: TGTGCCAGTAGCCGACTAGCGGGAGGTGAGGAGACCCAGTACTTC.

This clone appeared a single time. The genes are TRBV6-7 and TRBJ1-1; 7 positions agree with TRBD1. TRBV6-7 has ORF status, its function being uncertain. The V segment lost 2 bases and the J segment 4 bases; nucleotides outside the gene matches: 7. The CDR3 sequence is 15 residues long. The CDR3 protein is CASSYRQGNGTEAFF. CDR3 nucleotides: TGTGCCAGCAGTTACCGACAGGGAAATGGCACTGAAGCTTTCTTT.

This clone was seen a few times. The V and J genes are TRBV10-3 and TRBJ1-2, with TRBD1 matching over 8 bases. Losses at the gene ends were 10 bases for V and 0 bases for J; bases not matched to a gene: 4. The germline V gene encodes CDR1 ENHRY and CDR2 SYGVKD. The CDR3 runs to 13 residues. CDR3 coding DNA: TGTGCCACCACAGGGGGAGCTAACTATGGCTACACCTTC. Residues: CATTGGANYGYTF.

In its sample, this clone was seen once. DNA of the CDR3: TGTGCCAGTAGTCGGGACTTATCCATGAACACTGAAGCTTTCTTT. It translates to CASSRDLSMNTEAFF. This chain joins TRBV19 and TRBJ1-1; TRBD1 is a possible D gene (5 bases). CDR3 length: 15 amino acids. From germline, CDR1 is LNHDA and CDR2 SQIVND (reference sequence). The V gene lost 5 bases and the J gene lost 0 bases, with 13 bases spanning the gap.

DNA of the CDR3: TGCGCCAGCAGCTTGGGGGACACGACGGGGACGTGGAGTGTATCAGAGACCCAGTACTTC. It codes for CASSLGDTTGTWSVSETQYF. V usage is TRBV5-1 and J usage is TRBJ2-5, with a weak D call TRBD1 (6 bases). The CDR3 length is 20 residues. The V and J ends lost 0 bases and 4 bases respectively, with 28 bases between them. Germline values: CDR1 SGHRS, CDR2 YFSETQ. Based on the CDR3 plus reference TRBV5-1 and TRBJ2-5, the full variable domain is KAGVTQTPRYLIKTRGQQVTLSCSPISGHRSVSWYQQTPGQGLQFLFEYFSETQRNKGNFPGRFSGRQFSNSRSEMNVSTLELGDSALYLCASSLGDTTGTWSVSETQYFGPGTRLLVL.

The gene calls are TRBV2 and TRBJ2-7, with a possible D match to TRBD1 (6 bases). CDR1 and CDR2 (germline): SNHLY, FYNNEI. The CDR3 covers 16 residues. V shed 2 bases and J shed 7 bases, with 21 bases lying between them. The CDR3 DNA sequence: TGTGCCAGCAGTGAATGGCAGGGGATCATAACTTATGAGCAGTACTTC. It encodes CASSEWQGIITYEQYF.

The CDR3 is CASSPGAANYGYTF. In DNA, the CDR3 is TGTGCCAGCTCACCGGGGGCGGCGAACTATGGCTACACCTTC. The chain carries TRBV18 and TRBJ1-2, with D possibly TRBD1 on 6 matching bases. This CDR3 is 14 amino acids long. Germline V gene lookup returns CDR1 KGHSH and CDR2 LQKENI. Between the trimmed V and J ends, which lost 3 bases and 2 bases, there was a span of 10 bases.

The V call is TRBV5-1, the J call TRBJ2-7; D gene ambiguous. V was shortened by 4 bases and J by 7 bases, with 15 bases between the two germline ends. CDR1 and CDR2 from the germline V gene are SGHRS and YFSETQ. This CDR3 is built from 13 residues. In DNA form, the CDR3 reads TGCGCCAGCAGCCGCGGCAAGGTGGAAGAGCAGTACTTC. Its protein product is CASSRGKVEEQYF.

This sequence joins TRBV13 and TRBJ2-1, with TRBD1 identical over 9 bases. The CDR3 length is 17 residues. Germline V gene sequence: CDR1 PRHDT, CDR2 FYEKMQ (reference sequence). V gave up 6 bases and J gave up 0 bases; unmatched junction bases: 9. This CDR3 is CASRPGTGPPSYNEQFF. CDR3 nucleotide sequence: TGTGCCAGCAGACCGGGGACAGGGCCACCCTCCTACAATGAGCAGTTCTTC.

V usage is TRBV6-6 and J usage is TRBJ1-2; 7 bases map to TRBD1. The germline V gene has CDR1 MNHNY and CDR2 SVGAGI (reference sequence). The CDR3 contains 13 residues. V was pared by 2 bases and J by 6 bases, with 3 bases of the junction left unmatched. CDR3 amino acids: CASSYEQGNGYTF. In DNA, the CDR3 is TGTGCCAGCAGTTACGAACAGGGGAATGGCTACACCTTC.

The J gene is TRBJ1-4, the V gene TRBV29-1; TRBD1 agrees at 7 bases. Germline-derived CDR1 and CDR2 are SQVTM and ANQGSEA. The CDR3 has 16 residues. Trimming cost V 0 bases and J 5 bases; bases outside gene matches: 9. The CDR3 is CSVEDLLTGTNEKLFF. CDR3 in DNA: TGCAGCGTTGAAGACCTACTGACAGGGACAAATGAAAAACTGTTTTTT.

The V and J genes are TRBV28 and TRBJ2-2; D is possibly TRBD2 (5 bases). Germline V lookup: CDR1 MDHEN, CDR2 SYDVKM. The CDR3 extends over 14 amino acids. The germline V and J ends were trimmed by 5 bases and 7 bases, with 14 bases remaining between them. The CDR3: CASSRGPSDGELFF. CDR3 bases: TGTGCCAGCAGTCGCGGGCCCTCTGACGGGGAGCTGTTTTTT.

The CDR3 DNA reads TGTGCCAGCAGTGTAAAGGGACAGGTCACCTACGAGCAGTACTTC. Translation gives CASSVKGQVTYEQYF. V usage is TRBV6-1 and J usage is TRBJ2-5; 8 nucleotides match TRBD1. The end of the DNA is better explained by TRBJ2-7, so the J call may be wrong. Per germline, CDR1 MNHNS and CDR2 SASEGT. CDR3 length: 15 residues.

The chain employs TRBV28 and TRBJ2-3, with 12 bases matching TRBD2. The CDR3 is 15 amino acids. Germline assignment: CDR1 MDHEN and CDR2 SYDVKM. V lost 4 bases, J lost 4 bases, and 3 bases stayed unmatched. The CDR3: CASSSSGGAADTQYF. The CDR3 nucleotides are TGTGCCAGCAGTTCTAGCGGGGGGGCCGCAGATACGCAGTATTTT.

The chain uses TRBV6-1 and TRBJ2-3, with D possibly TRBD1 on 6 matching bases. This CDR3 contains 16 residues. Germline loops: CDR1 MNHNS, CDR2 SASEGT. The V end was cut by 3 bases, the J end by 3 bases, with 16 bases between. CDR3 in amino acids: CASSEARGRGTDTQYF. DNA for the CDR3: TGTGCCAGCAGTGAGGCCAGGGGCAGGGGTACAGATACGCAGTATTTT.

In this sample, this clone turned up once. The DNA is omitted, as the CDR3 cannot be located on it reliably, and the CDR3 follows TCRdb's listing. This chain joins TRBV12-2 and TRBJ1-1. TRBV12-2 is a pseudogene. Inclusive of both ends, the CDR3 amounts to 17 amino acids. The CDR3 region is CASRLVGGGTRDTEAFF.

The chain has TRBV25-1 and TRBJ2-1; maybe TRBD1 (5 bases). Germline CDR1 reads MGHDK; CDR2 reads SYGVNS. The CDR3 is 17 amino acids. Deletions cut 9 bases from V and 4 bases from J, with 25 bases between. CDR3 region: CASTETGQGRNYNEQFF. In nucleotides, the CDR3 is TGTGCCAGTACCGAAACTGGGCAGGGAAGGAATTACAATGAGCAGTTCTTC.

The V gene is TRBV7-3, the J gene TRBJ2-3; the D gene is possibly TRBD2 (6 bases). The CDR3 covers 14 residues. CDR1 is SGHTA and CDR2 is FQGTGA in the germline V gene. Trimming shortened V by 5 bases and J by 4 bases, and 13 bases separated the two germline ends. The CDR3 region is CASSTPGGADTQYF. The CDR3 nucleotides read TGTGCCAGCAGCACTCCCGGGGGTGCAGATACGCAGTATTTT.

The genes are TRBV6-1 and TRBJ2-1; perhaps TRBD1 as D (6 bases). This CDR3 is built from 16 residues. CDR1 MNHNS and CDR2 SASEGT come from the germline V gene. V was clipped by 3 bases and J by 2 bases, with 14 bases between them. The CDR3 is CASSDLSGTTYNEQFF. The DNA for the CDR3 is TGTGCCAGCAGTGATCTCTCCGGGACAACCTACAATGAGCAGTTCTTC.

The rearrangement links TRBV28 to TRBJ1-6; D is perhaps TRBD1 (6 bases). Trimming pared 1 base from V and 7 bases from J, leaving 20 bases between. This CDR3 is built from 18 residues. From germline, CDR1 is MDHEN and CDR2 SYDVKM. Here the CDR3 reads CASSLLGGRVSRNSPLHF. CDR3 DNA sequence: TGTGCCAGCAGTTTATTAGGGGGACGGGTGAGCAGAAATTCACCCCTCCACTTT.

The rearrangement links TRBV6-1 to TRBJ2-7; tentatively, D is TRBD1 (6 bases). This CDR3 comprises 14 residues. V was clipped by 7 bases and J by 2 bases, with 15 bases between them. Looked up from germline, CDR1 is MNHNS and CDR2 is SASEGT. The CDR3 DNA reads as TGTGCCAGCAACAGGGCAGGGGACCCCTACGAGCAGTACTTC. Its translation is CASNRAGDPYEQYF.

The chain is built from TRBV2 and TRBJ2-7; TRBD1 agrees at 7 bases. Germline V gene lookup returns CDR1 SNHLY and CDR2 FYNNEI. After removal of 4 bases from V and 2 bases from J, the junction contained 2 bases not matched to a gene. The CDR3 has 13 residues. Written as DNA, the CDR3 is TGTGCCAGCAGTGGACAGGGCCCCTACGAGCAGTACTTC. It encodes CASSGQGPYEQYF.

The chain links TRBV27 to TRBJ2-3; TRBD1 matches 7 bases. CDR1 is MNHEY and CDR2 is SMNVEV in the germline V gene (reference sequence). The trim removed 3 bases at V and 2 bases at J, leaving 5 bases unmatched. The CDR3 consists of 15 residues. Here the CDR3 DNA reads TGTGCCAGCAGTTTGGTGGGACAGCTCACAGATACGCAGTATTTT. Its translation: CASSLVGQLTDTQYF.

The rearrangement uses TRBV6-5 and TRBJ2-1; the match to TRBD1 covers 9 bases. V shed 4 bases, J shed 7 bases, and the junction held 5 bases outside the gene matches. The length of the CDR3 is 14 residues. Germline V gene sequence: CDR1 MNHEY, CDR2 SVGAGI. The CDR3 DNA reads as TGTGCCAGCAGTTCGGGACAGGGAATAAATGAGCAGTTCTTC. This sequence encodes CASSSGQGINEQFF.

The chain couples TRBV6-5 to TRBJ2-3; D is ambiguous. CDR1 is MNHEY and CDR2 is SVGAGI in the germline V gene. Trimming pared 5 bases from V and 0 bases from J, leaving 3 bases between. CDR3 length: 12 residues. CDR3 amino acids: CASSRSTDTQYF. The CDR3 DNA sequence: TGTGCCAGCAGTCGGAGCACAGATACGCAGTATTTT.

This chain joins TRBV11-3 and TRBJ2-7; 7 nucleotides align to TRBD2. The J segment lost 3 bases and the V segment lost 3 bases, leaving 5 bases of the junction unmatched. In germline, CDR1 is SGHNT, CDR2 YENEEA. CDR3 length: 14 residues. For the CDR3, the DNA is TGTGCCAGCAGCTTGGGAGCGGGGAACTACGAGCAGTACTTC. Its protein product is CASSLGAGNYEQYF.